Listed below are T cell receptor beta chains from one sample, sequenced in a study of graft-versus-host responses after intestinal transplantation. The repertoire was sequenced with immunoSEQ multiplex PCR; TCRdb's copy has only in-frame clones and lacks some. Of about 10,000 clones in the sample, approximately 76% are singletons; the top ten hold 9% to 10%. The material sequenced was ileum tissue, taken 23 days after intestinal transplant. All receptors derive from a human patient who received an intestinal transplant, so some T cells may come from the graft donor. CDR3s leave out the opening cysteine and the closing phenylalanine or tryptophan. The order of the fields is V gene, CDR3 length, J gene, CDR3 protein.

v_gene: TRBV6-1; len: 12; j_gene: TRBJ2-1; CDR3aa: ASSEGYSYNEQF
v_gene: TRBV7-3; len: 12; j_gene: TRBJ2-7; CDR3aa: ASSLTSGSYEQY
v_gene: TRBV6-1; len: 16; j_gene: TRBJ1-2; CDR3aa: ASSDRRGTAATSYGYT
v_gene: TRBV2; len: 11; j_gene: TRBJ2-7; CDR3aa: ASSDSSGYEQY
v_gene: TRBV27; len: 14; j_gene: TRBJ2-1; CDR3aa: ASSLPGGGSRNEQF
v_gene: TRBV28; len: 11; j_gene: TRBJ1-1; CDR3aa: ASRDRAHREAF
v_gene: TRBV10-1; len: 12; j_gene: TRBJ1-1; CDR3aa: ASSVTEKNTEAF
v_gene: TRBV27; len: 11; j_gene: TRBJ2-3; CDR3aa: ASMGSGTDTQY
v_gene: TRBV7-6; len: 13; j_gene: TRBJ2-3; CDR3aa: ASSLVWGGTDTQY
v_gene: TRBV28; len: 13; j_gene: TRBJ2-7; CDR3aa: ASSLWAGGTYEQY
v_gene: TRBV29-1; len: 10; j_gene: TRBJ2-1; CDR3aa: SVNRGMDEQF
v_gene: TRBV6-5; len: 13; j_gene: TRBJ1-1; CDR3aa: ASSTLTGRSTEAF
v_gene: TRBV18; len: 12; j_gene: TRBJ1-2; CDR3aa: ASSPRMDVKGYT
v_gene: TRBV11-3; len: 12; j_gene: TRBJ2-7; CDR3aa: ASSSGLAQAEQY
v_gene: TRBV2; len: 12; j_gene: TRBJ1-3; CDR3aa: ASKRGRSGNTIY
v_gene: TRBV4-2; len: 16; j_gene: TRBJ2-2; CDR3aa: ASSRGLAGLANTGELF
v_gene: TRBV18; len: 11; j_gene: TRBJ1-4; CDR3aa: ASSLGTNEKLF
v_gene: TRBV2; len: 12; j_gene: TRBJ2-2; CDR3aa: ASSDLENTGELF
v_gene: TRBV4-1; len: 13; j_gene: TRBJ2-7; CDR3aa: ASSRTGTGLHEQY
v_gene: TRBV9; len: 11; j_gene: TRBJ2-1; CDR3aa: ASSVPIGDEQF
v_gene: TRBV4-1; len: 11; j_gene: TRBJ1-5; CDR3aa: ASSPFSNQPQH
v_gene: TRBV4-3; len: 15; j_gene: TRBJ1-1; CDR3aa: ASSHPLARGMETEAF
v_gene: TRBV30; len: 13; j_gene: TRBJ2-3; CDR3aa: AWSASTASTDTQY
v_gene: TRBV18; len: 11; j_gene: TRBJ1-4; CDR3aa: ASSRDRGEKLF
v_gene: TRBV6-1; len: 11; j_gene: TRBJ1-1; CDR3aa: AVRGASNTEAF
v_gene: TRBV12-2; len: 17; j_gene: TRBJ2-5; CDR3aa: ASRLAQGALAGVQETQY
v_gene: TRBV5-6; len: 16; j_gene: TRBJ2-2; CDR3aa: ASSVTEWGLKNTGELF
v_gene: TRBV19; len: 12; j_gene: TRBJ2-1; CDR3aa: ASSIVSTYNERL
v_gene: TRBV7-6; len: 12; j_gene: TRBJ1-3; CDR3aa: ASSSAPGGNTIY
v_gene: TRBV10-1; len: 11; j_gene: TRBJ2-2; CDR3aa: ASSVQGAGELF
v_gene: TRBV15; len: 11; j_gene: TRBJ2-5; CDR3aa: ATSRDRPGTQY
v_gene: TRBV5-4; len: 10; j_gene: TRBJ1-5; CDR3aa: ASSLDSQPQH
v_gene: TRBV19; len: 14; j_gene: TRBJ2-1; CDR3aa: ASSIVGTKFYNEQF
v_gene: TRBV7-3; len: 13; j_gene: TRBJ2-7; CDR3aa: ASSLQAGEVYEQY
v_gene: TRBV6-5; len: 12; j_gene: TRBJ2-1; CDR3aa: ASSYRAGGNEQF
v_gene: TRBV4-1; len: 11; j_gene: TRBJ2-7; CDR3aa: ASSQGLYYEQY
v_gene: TRBV7-3; len: 11; j_gene: TRBJ2-2; CDR3aa: ASTQGNTGELF
v_gene: TRBV19; len: 11; j_gene: TRBJ1-1; CDR3aa: ASSIERGTEAF
v_gene: TRBV19; len: 11; j_gene: TRBJ1-1; CDR3aa: ASADGTGTEAF
v_gene: TRBV5-1; len: 13; j_gene: TRBJ1-6; CDR3aa: ASSPRDLYNSPLH
v_gene: TRBV2; len: 12; j_gene: TRBJ1-5; CDR3aa: ASSVWGGNQPQH
v_gene: TRBV19; len: 14; j_gene: TRBJ1-2; CDR3aa: AVRGLRQTSIYGYT
v_gene: TRBV28; len: 12; j_gene: TRBJ2-5; CDR3aa: ASSSPGQGSTQY
v_gene: TRBV5-1; len: 14; j_gene: TRBJ2-7; CDR3aa: ASSLPPGLSSYEQY
v_gene: TRBV9; len: 12; j_gene: TRBJ2-7; CDR3aa: ASSVTSGSHEQY
v_gene: TRBV7-8; len: 13; j_gene: TRBJ1-1; CDR3aa: ASSDGYGMNTEAF
v_gene: TRBV28; len: 10; j_gene: TRBJ2-7; CDR3aa: ASGRGHYEQY